The rows below give T cell receptor beta chains drawn from one sample of a study of a mutant IDH1 vaccine in newly diagnosed glioma. Their specific antigens are unknown. Only in-frame clones appear in the TCRdb table, and some are missing; sequencing was by immunoSEQ multiplex PCR. The repertoire includes about 94,000 clones, 85% to 90% of them detected once, and approximately 0.8% sits in the top ten. Sequences were derived from PBMCs, sampled from a glioma patient whose treatment included an IDH1 peptide vaccine. These receptors all come from a woman aged 50 to 65 with glioma. Both conserved end residues are part of each CDR3. The order of the fields is J gene, V gene, clone size, D gene, CDR3 DNA, CDR3 protein. The D gene is left open where the match is weak. Rows give clone size only sometimes, using once, few, many, or a class for an expanded clone.

>TRBJ2-7|TRBV27|-|TRBD1
TGTGCCAGCAGTCGGACAGGGGCTCCCTACGAGCAGTACTTC
CASSRTGAPYEQYF
>TRBJ1-5|TRBV2|-|TRBD1
TGTGCCAGCAGCCCCGACAGGGGGTTCCAGCCCCAGCATTTT
CASSPDRGFQPQHF
>TRBJ1-2|TRBV9|few|-
TGTGCCAGCAGCGTAACAGAGAACTATGGCTACACCTTC
CASSVTENYGYTF
>TRBJ2-7|TRBV5-4|-|TRBD2
TGTGCCAGCAGTTATAGCGGGAGTGGATCCTACGAGCAGTACTTC
CASSYSGSGSYEQYF
>TRBJ2-3|TRBV2|-|TRBD1
TGTGCCAGCAGTAGACCGGGACAGGGGGCTATAGATACGCAGTATTTT
CASSRPGQGAIDTQYF
>TRBJ2-1|TRBV29-1|-|TRBD1
TGCAGCGTTGAAGATAGGGACAGGGGGAATGAGCAGTTCTTC
CSVEDRDRGNEQFF
>TRBJ1-1|TRBV5-1|-|TRBD1
TGCGCCAGCAGCCCGGACAGGGTCACTGAAGCTTTCTTT
CASSPDRVTEAFF
>TRBJ2-2|TRBV4-1|-|TRBD2
TGCGCCAGCAGCCAAGATGGGGGACTAGCGGGAGTGGGCACCGGGGAGCTGTTTTTT
CASSQDGGLAGVGTGELFF
>TRBJ1-1|TRBV28|-|-
TGTGCCAGCAGACGAGACGCCGGGGCTGAAGCTTTCTTT
CASRRDAGAEAFF
>TRBJ1-1|TRBV19|-|-
TGTGCCAGTAGTATGGACTGGGGGTCTGAAGCTTTCTTT
CASSMDWGSEAFF
>TRBJ2-3|TRBV9|-|-
TGTGCCAGCAGCTCGACAGGATTCACTACAGATACGCAGTATTTT
CASSSTGFTTDTQYF
>TRBJ2-3|TRBV7-8|few|TRBD1
TGTGCCAGCAGCACCCTTTACAGGGGGCGCGACCGAGATACGCAGTATTTT
CASSTLYRGRDRDTQYF
>TRBJ2-7|TRBV6-5|-|TRBD1
TGTGCCAGCAGTTACGTCGAGACAGGGTCCGAGCAGTACTTC
CASSYVETGSEQYF
>TRBJ2-6|TRBV9|-|-
TGTGCCAGCAGCCTCACCCCCCGGGGACGGAACTCTGGGGCCAACGTCCTGACTTTC
CASSLTPRGRNSGANVLTF
>TRBJ2-7|TRBV5-1|-|TRBD2
TGCGCCAGCAGCTTGGGGCTAGCGGGAGCCTACGAGCAGTACTTC
CASSLGLAGAYEQYF
>TRBJ2-1|TRBV7-9|-|TRBD2
TGTGCCAGCAGCTTAAGCGGGAGCTCCTACAATGAGCAGTTCTTC
CASSLSGSSYNEQFF
>TRBJ1-5|TRBV27|-|-
TGTGCCTCAGGGGACACCAGCAATCAGCCCCAGCATTTT
CASGDTSNQPQHF
>TRBJ2-1|TRBV29-1|once|TRBD2
TGCAGCGTTCTAGCGGGAGAGAACAATGAGCAGTTCTTC
CSVLAGENNEQFF
>TRBJ2-1|TRBV5-6|-|-
TGTGCCAGCGGTACACGGGATGAGTACAATGAGCAGTTCTTC
CASGTRDEYNEQFF
>TRBJ2-5|TRBV5-8|-|TRBD2
TGTGCCAGCAGCTTGGAGCTCGGGAGGGCCATAGAGACCCAGTACTTC
CASSLELGRAIETQYF
>TRBJ1-1|TRBV6-5|-|-
TGTGCCAGCAGTTCGGGACAAATTAGGAGCACTGAAGCTTTCTTT
CASSSGQIRSTEAFF
>TRBJ1-6|TRBV19|few|-
TGTGCCAGTAGCTCAGGCGCAGCTCTCAGCTCACCCCTCCACTTT
CASSSGAALSSPLHF
>TRBJ2-5|TRBV11-1|-|-
TGTGCCAGCAGCATCGGACAGCAAGAGACCCAGTACTTC
CASSIGQQETQYF
>TRBJ1-5|TRBV18|-|-
TGTGCCAGCTCACCTCGGGCCTCATCGGACCATAGCAATCAGCCCCAGCATTTT
CASSPRASSDHSNQPQHF
>TRBJ1-2|TRBV28|-|TRBD1
TGTGCCAGCACCCTTCTGCGGGACAGGTTCTATGGCTACACCTTC
CASTLLRDRFYGYTF
>TRBJ1-2|TRBV4-2|-|TRBD1
TGTGCCAGCAATCATAGAGGGGGCCGTGGGGATGGCTACACCTTC
CASNHRGGRGDGYTF
>TRBJ1-1|TRBV5-1|-|TRBD1
TGCGCCAGCAGCGGGACAGGGGAGGTCGCTTTCTTT
CASSGTGEVAFF
>TRBJ2-2|TRBV7-9|-|-
TGTGCCAGCAGCTTAGGGCAGGCGAACACCGGGGAGCTGTTTTTT
CASSLGQANTGELFF
>TRBJ1-5|TRBV27|-|-
TGTGCCAGCAGTGCCGTAAGGGGACTTAGCAATCAGCCCCAGCATTTT
CASSAVRGLSNQPQHF
>TRBJ2-7|TRBV19|-|TRBD1
TGTGCCAGTAGTATTGAGGGGGCGCAGAGCGAGCAGTACTTC
CASSIEGAQSEQYF
>TRBJ2-7|TRBV2|-|TRBD1
TGTGCCAGCAGTGACATGGGACAGGACTACGAGCAGTACTTC
CASSDMGQDYEQYF
>TRBJ2-7|TRBV10-2|once|-
TGCGCCAGCAGTGACCCCGGCTCCTACGAGCAGTACTTC
CASSDPGSYEQYF
>TRBJ2-7|TRBV7-6|-|-
TGTGCCAGCAGTTCCGCCCTGGGGGGGCTGTACGAGCAGTACTTC
CASSSALGGLYEQYF
>TRBJ2-7|TRBV19|-|TRBD1
TGTGCCAGTAGTTCGCAGACAGAGGCCAGGGGGGAGCAGTACTTC
CASSSQTEARGEQYF
>TRBJ2-1|TRBV9|-|-
TGTGCCAGCGGTAAGGGGGGAGCTGAGCAGTTCTTC
CASGKGGAEQFF
>TRBJ1-1|TRBV6-5|-|TRBD1
TGTGCCAGCAGTTCCGGGACAGGAAGGGGGACTGAAGCTTTCTTT
CASSSGTGRGTEAFF
>TRBJ2-5|TRBV4-1|-|-
TGCGCCAGCAGCCACCCACCGACCGCAGGGGCTGAGGTCCAAGAGACCCAGTACTTC
CASSHPPTAGAEVQETQYF
>TRBJ1-2|TRBV10-2|-|TRBD1
TGCGCCAGCAGTGAGAACAGGGGTAATGGCTACACCTTC
CASSENRGNGYTF
>TRBJ2-5|TRBV7-2|-|-
-
CASSFARGILQETRYF
>TRBJ2-2|TRBV30|-|TRBD1
TGTGCCTGGGTAGTGACAGGGGGCGGGGAGCTGTTTTTT
CAWVVTGGGELFF
>TRBJ2-3|TRBV2|-|TRBD2
TGTGCCAGCGTTGAACTAGCGGGAGTGGGAGATACGCAGTATTTT
CASVELAGVGDTQYF
>TRBJ2-7|TRBV19|-|TRBD2
TGTGCCAGTAGTAAGCGGGAGTCTGCCTCCTACGAGCAGTACTTC
CASSKRESASYEQYF
>TRBJ2-5|TRBV5-6|-|TRBD1
TGTGCCAGCAGCTCGGACAGGGGGCGCCCCCAGTACTTC
CASSSDRGRPQYF
>TRBJ2-2|TRBV27|-|-
TGTGCCAGCAGTTTATGGGGGTCGAACACCGGGGAGCTGTTTTTT
CASSLWGSNTGELFF
>TRBJ2-5|TRBV19|-|-
TGTGCCAGTAGTATATGGCAGGGGGAGACCCAGTACTTC
CASSIWQGETQYF